This T cell receptor beta chain emerged from a study of cytomegalovirus exposure and HLA in healthy donors. Overall study results and limits: An analysis was carried out at a later point. It showed that HLA-associated TCR beta chains were more clonally expanded than equally common non-associated chains. With high specificity and sensitivity, the classifier reportedly diagnosed cytomegalovirus status.

The primer mix had 60 Vbeta and 13 Jbeta primers. Libraries were prepared by immunoSEQ multiplex PCR; TCRdb keeps only in-frame clonotypes and omits some of them. The sample includes some 120,000 clones, about 80% of them seen just once. For this clone: The antigen is undetermined.

This receptor was taken from a man aged 25 to 40 in good health and CMV-seropositive. Sequences were obtained from PBMCs.

The CDR3 DNA sequence: TGCGCCAGCAGCCGGGGACTTATGGGCACTGAAGCTTTCTTT. This sequence encodes CASSRGLMGTEAFF. The V and J genes are TRBV5-1 and TRBJ1-1, with D perhaps matching TRBD1 (5 bases). The CDR3 runs 14 residues. The V and J ends lost 4 bases and 4 bases respectively, with 14 bases between them. In germline, CDR1 is SGHRS, CDR2 YFSETQ.